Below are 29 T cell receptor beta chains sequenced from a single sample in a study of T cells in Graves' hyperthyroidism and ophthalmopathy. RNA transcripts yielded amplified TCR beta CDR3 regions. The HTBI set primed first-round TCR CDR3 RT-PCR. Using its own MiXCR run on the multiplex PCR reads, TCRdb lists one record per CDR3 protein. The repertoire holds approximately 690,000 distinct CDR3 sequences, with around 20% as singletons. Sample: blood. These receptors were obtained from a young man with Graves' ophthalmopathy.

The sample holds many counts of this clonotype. CDR3 protein: CASSPTGVGEQYF. The CDR3 DNA reads TGTGCCAGCAGTCCGACGGGTGTCGGCGAGCAGTACTTC. V gene TRBV12-3 or TRBV12-4 combines with J gene TRBJ2-7, with unresolved D. The CDR3 extends over 13 amino acids. V shed 5 bases and J shed 6 bases, with 14 bases lying between them.

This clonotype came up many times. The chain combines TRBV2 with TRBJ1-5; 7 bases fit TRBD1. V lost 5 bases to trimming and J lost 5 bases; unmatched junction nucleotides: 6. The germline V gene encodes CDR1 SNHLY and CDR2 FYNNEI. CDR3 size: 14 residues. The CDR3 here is CASSSGTVYQPQHF. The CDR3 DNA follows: TGTGCCAGCAGTTCCGGGACAGTTTATCAGCCCCAGCATTTT.

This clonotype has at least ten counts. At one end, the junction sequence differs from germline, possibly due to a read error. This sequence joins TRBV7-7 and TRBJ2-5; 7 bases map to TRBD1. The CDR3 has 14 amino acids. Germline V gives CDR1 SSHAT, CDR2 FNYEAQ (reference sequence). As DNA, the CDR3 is TGTGCTAGCAGCCCCCAGGGGGTCGTGGGGACCCAGTACTTC. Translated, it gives CASSPQGVVGTQYF. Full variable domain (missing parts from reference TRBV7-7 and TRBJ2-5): GAGVSQSPRYKVTKRGQDVTLRCDPISSHATLYWYQQALGQGPEFLTYFNYEAQPDKSGLPSDRFSAERPEGSISTLTIQRTEQRDSAMYRCASSPQGVVGTQYFGPGTRLLVL.

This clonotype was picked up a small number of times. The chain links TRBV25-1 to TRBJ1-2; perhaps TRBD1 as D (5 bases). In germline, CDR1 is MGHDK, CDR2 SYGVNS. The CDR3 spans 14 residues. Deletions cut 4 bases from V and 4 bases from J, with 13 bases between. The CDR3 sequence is CASSVSGTFYGYTF. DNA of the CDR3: TGTGCCAGCAGTGTGTCCGGGACTTTCTATGGCTACACCTTC.

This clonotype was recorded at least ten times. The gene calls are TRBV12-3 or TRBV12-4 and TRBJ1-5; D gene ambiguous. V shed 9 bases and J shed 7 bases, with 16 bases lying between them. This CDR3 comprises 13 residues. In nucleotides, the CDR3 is TGTGCCAGTTCGTCGGGTAATCGCCAGCCCCAGCATTTT. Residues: CASSSGNRQPQHF.

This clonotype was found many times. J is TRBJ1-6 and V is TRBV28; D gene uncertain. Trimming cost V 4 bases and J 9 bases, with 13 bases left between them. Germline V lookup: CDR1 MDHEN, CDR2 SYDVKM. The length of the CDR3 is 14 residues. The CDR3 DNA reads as TGTGCCAGCAGTTCGTCGGACGAGTTTTCACCCCTCCACTTT. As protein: CASSSSDEFSPLHF.

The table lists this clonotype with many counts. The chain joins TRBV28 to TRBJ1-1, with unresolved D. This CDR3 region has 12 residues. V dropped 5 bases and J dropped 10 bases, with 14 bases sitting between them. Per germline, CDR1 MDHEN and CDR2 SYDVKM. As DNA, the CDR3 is TGTGCCAGCAGTCTCCCGCAGGTCGGAGCTTTCTTT. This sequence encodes CASSLPQVGAFF. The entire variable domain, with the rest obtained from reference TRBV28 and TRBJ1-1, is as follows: DVKVTQSSRYLVKRTGEKVFLECVQDMDHENMFWYRQDPGLGLRLIYFSYDVKMKEKGDIPEGYSVSREKKERFSLILESASTNQTSMYLCASSLPQVGAFFGQGTRLTVV.

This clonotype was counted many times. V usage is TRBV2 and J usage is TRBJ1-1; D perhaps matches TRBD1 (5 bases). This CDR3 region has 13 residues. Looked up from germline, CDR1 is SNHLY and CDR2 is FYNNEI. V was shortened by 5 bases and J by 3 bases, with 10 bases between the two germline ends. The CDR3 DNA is TGTGCCAGCAGTCCAGGGTGGGACACTGAAGCTTTCTTT. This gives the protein CASSPGWDTEAFF.

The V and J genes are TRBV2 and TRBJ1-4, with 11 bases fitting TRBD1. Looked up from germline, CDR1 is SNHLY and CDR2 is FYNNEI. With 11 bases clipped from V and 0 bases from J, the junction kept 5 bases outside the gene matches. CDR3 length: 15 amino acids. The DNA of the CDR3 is TGTGCCGGAGGGACAGGGGGTGCAACTAATGAAAAACTGTTTTTT. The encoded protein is CAGGTGGATNEKLFF.

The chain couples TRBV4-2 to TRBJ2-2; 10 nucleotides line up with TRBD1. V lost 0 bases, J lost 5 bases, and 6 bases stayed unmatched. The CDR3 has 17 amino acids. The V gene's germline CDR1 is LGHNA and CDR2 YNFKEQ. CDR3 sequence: CASSQDVDRGRTGELFF. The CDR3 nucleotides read TGTGCCAGCAGCCAAGATGTAGACAGGGGGCGGACCGGGGAGCTGTTTTTT.

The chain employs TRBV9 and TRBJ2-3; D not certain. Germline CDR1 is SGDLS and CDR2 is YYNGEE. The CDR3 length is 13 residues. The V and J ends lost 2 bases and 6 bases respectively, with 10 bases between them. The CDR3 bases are TGTGCCAGCAGCGTTGATCGGTGGGATACGCAGTATTTT. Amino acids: CASSVDRWDTQYF.

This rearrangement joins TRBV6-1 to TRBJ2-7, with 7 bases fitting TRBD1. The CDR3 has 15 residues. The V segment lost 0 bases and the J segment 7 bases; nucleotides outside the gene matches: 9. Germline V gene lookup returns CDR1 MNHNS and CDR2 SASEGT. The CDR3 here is CASSEAGGRGWEQYF. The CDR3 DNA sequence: TGTGCCAGCAGTGAAGCAGGGGGCAGGGGTTGGGAGCAGTACTTC.

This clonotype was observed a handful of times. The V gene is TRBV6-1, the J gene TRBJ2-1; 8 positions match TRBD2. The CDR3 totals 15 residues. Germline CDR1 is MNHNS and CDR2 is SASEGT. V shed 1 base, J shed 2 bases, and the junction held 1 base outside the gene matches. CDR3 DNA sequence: TGTGCCAGCAGTGAAGGGGGACTAGCCTACAATGAGCAGTTCTTC. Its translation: CASSEGGLAYNEQFF.

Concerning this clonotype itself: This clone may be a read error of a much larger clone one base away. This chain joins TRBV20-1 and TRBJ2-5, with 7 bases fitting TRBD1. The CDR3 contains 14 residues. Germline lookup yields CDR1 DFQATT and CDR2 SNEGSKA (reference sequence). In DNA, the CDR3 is TGCAGTGCTTGTCGACAGGGTCAACGAGAGACCCGGTACTTC. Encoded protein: CSACRQGQRETRYF.

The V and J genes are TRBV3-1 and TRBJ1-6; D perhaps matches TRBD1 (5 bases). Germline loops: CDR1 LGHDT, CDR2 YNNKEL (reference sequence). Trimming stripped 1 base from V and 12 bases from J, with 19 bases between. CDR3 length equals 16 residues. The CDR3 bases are TGTGCCAGCAGCCAAGCTTCCGGGACGGCGGCAGGACCCCTCCACTTT. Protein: CASSQASGTAAGPLHF.

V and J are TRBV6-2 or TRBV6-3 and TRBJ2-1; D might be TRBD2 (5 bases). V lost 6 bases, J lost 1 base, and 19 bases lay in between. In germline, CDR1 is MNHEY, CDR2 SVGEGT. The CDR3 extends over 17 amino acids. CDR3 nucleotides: TGTGCCAGCAGGACTAATCCCCGTGGCGATTCCTACAATGAGCAGTTCTTC. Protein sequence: CASRTNPRGDSYNEQFF.

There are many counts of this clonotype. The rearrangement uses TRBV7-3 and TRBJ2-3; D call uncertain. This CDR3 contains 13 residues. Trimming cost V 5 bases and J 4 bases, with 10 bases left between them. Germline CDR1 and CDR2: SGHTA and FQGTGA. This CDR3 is CASSSTGPDTQYF. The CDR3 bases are TGTGCCAGCAGCAGTACCGGCCCAGATACGCAGTATTTT.

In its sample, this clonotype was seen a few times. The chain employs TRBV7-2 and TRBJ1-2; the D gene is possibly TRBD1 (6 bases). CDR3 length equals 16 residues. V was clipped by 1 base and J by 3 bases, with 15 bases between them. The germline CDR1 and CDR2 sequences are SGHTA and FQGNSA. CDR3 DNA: TGTGCCAGCAGCTTAGTCGGGGGCCTATCGTACTATGGCTACACCTTC. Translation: CASSLVGGLSYYGYTF.

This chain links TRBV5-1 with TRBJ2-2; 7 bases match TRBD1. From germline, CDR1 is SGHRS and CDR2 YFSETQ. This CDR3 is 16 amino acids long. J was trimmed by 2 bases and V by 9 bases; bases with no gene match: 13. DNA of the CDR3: TGCGCCACCGTCGACGTGACAGGGCCTAACACCGGGGAGCTGTTTTTT. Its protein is CATVDVTGPNTGELFF.

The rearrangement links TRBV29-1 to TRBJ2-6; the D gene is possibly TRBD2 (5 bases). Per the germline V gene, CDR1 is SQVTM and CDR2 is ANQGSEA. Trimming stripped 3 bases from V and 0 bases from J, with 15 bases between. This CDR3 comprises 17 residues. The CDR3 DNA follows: TGCAGCGTTGAGGTCCTCGGGGATCACTCTGGGGCCAACGTCCTGACTTTC. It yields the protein CSVEVLGDHSGANVLTF.

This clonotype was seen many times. The CDR3 region is CASSLLPSGSVDEQFF. CDR3 DNA: TGTGCCAGCAGCTTACTTCCTAGCGGGAGTGTCGATGAGCAGTTCTTC. The V and J genes are TRBV11-2 and TRBJ2-1, with 10 bases that match TRBD2. Per the germline V gene, CDR1 is SGHAT and CDR2 is FQNNGV. This CDR3 comprises 16 residues. Losses at the gene ends were 2 bases for V and 8 bases for J; bases not matched to a gene: 9.

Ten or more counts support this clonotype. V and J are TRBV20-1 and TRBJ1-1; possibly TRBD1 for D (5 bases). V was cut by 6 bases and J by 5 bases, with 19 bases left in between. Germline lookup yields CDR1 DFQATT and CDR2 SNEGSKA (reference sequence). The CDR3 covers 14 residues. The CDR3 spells CSARGEGGETEAFF. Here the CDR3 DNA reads TGCAGTGCACGAGGGGAGGGAGGAGAGACTGAAGCTTTCTTT.

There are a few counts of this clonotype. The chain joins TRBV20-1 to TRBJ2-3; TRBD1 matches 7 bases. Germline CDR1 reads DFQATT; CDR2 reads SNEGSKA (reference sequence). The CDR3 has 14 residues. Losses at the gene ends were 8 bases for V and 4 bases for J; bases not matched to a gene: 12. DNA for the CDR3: TGCAGTACTTCCTTGTCAGGGGGACCAGATACGCAGTATTTT. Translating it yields CSTSLSGGPDTQYF.

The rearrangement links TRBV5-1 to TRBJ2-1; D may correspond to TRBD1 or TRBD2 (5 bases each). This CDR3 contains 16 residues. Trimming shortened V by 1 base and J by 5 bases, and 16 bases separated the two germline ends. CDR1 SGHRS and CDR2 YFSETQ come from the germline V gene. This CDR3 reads CASSLFTDGANNEQFF. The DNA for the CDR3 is TGCGCCAGCAGCTTGTTCACCGACGGGGCGAACAATGAGCAGTTCTTC.

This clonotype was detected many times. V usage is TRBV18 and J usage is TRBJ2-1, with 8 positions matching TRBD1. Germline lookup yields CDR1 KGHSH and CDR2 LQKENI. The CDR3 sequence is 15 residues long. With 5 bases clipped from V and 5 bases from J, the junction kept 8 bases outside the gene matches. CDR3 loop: CASSVGQGPNNEQFF. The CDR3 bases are TGTGCCAGCTCAGTCGGACAGGGCCCCAACAATGAGCAGTTCTTC.

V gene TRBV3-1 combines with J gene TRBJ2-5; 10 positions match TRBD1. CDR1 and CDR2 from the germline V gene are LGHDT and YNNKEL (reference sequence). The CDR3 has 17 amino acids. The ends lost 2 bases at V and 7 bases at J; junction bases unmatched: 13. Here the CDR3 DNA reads TGTGCCAGCAGCCAATATACGGCCGGGACAGGGGACGGGACCCAGTACTTC. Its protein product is CASSQYTAGTGDGTQYF.

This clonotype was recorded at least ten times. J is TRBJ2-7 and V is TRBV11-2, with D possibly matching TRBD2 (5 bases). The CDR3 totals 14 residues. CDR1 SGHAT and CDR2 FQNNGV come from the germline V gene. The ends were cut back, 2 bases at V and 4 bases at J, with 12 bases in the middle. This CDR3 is CASSLYDYPYEQYF. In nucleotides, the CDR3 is TGTGCCAGCAGCTTATACGACTACCCGTACGAGCAGTACTTC.

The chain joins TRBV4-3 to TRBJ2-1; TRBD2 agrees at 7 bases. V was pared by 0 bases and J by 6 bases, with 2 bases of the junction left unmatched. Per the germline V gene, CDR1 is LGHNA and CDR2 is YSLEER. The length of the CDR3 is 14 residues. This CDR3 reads CASSQESSGNEQFF. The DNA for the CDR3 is TGCGCCAGCAGCCAAGAGTCTAGCGGCAATGAGCAGTTCTTC.

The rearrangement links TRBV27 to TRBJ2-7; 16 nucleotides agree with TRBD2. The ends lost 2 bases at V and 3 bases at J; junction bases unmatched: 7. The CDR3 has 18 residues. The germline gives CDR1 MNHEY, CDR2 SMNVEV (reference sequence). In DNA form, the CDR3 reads TGTGCCAGCAGTTTACCGGGACTAGCGGGAGGGGGAATCTACGAGCAGTACTTC. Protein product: CASSLPGLAGGGIYEQYF.